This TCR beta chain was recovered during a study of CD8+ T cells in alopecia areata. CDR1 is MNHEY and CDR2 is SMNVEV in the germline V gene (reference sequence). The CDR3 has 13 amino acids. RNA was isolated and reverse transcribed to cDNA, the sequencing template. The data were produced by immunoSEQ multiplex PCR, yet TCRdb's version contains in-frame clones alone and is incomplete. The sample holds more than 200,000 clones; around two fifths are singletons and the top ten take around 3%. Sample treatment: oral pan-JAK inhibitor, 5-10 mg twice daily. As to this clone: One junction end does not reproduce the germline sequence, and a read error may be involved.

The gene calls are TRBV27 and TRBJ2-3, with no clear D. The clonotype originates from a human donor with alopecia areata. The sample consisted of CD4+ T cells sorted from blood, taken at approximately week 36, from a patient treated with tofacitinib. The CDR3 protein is CASSLSNRDTQYF. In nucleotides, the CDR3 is TGTGCCAGCAGTCTATCTAACCGGGATACGCAGTATTTT.